This T cell receptor beta chain is from a study of blood T cells in healthy people across ages. Findings and caveats of the study: Because sorting was not performed, PBMCs prevented conclusive naive versus antigen-experienced comparison.

CDR1 is SQVTM and CDR2 is ANQGSEA in the germline V gene. The length of the CDR3 is 14 residues. The ends were cut back, 4 bases at V and 0 bases at J, with 12 bases in the middle. PCR was performed a second time for about 7 to 11 cycles using a sample-barcoded 5' primer and a J-beta primer mix. Carrying 12 random nucleotides, a template-switch adaptor labeled each individual cDNA molecule. TCRdb passed the 5' RACE reads through MiXCR, listing each CDR3 protein once. The sample includes over 950,000 distinct CDR3 sequences, roughly half seen only once; the top ten take roughly a fifth. Turning to this clonotype: Its antigen remains unidentified.

The chain uses TRBV29-1 and TRBJ1-1; D is uncertain. This receptor was identified in a woman aged 55-75 years in good health. The sample was blood. CDR3 loop: CSVVGSPLNTEAFF. The CDR3 nucleotides are TGCAGCGTTGTAGGGTCACCCTTGAACACTGAAGCTTTCTTT.